This TCR beta chain is from a study of cytomegalovirus exposure and HLA in healthy donors. Overall study results and limits: As a later analysis showed, a missense DCLRE1C variant was linked to trimming of TCR beta V- and J-genes.

PCR primers comprised 60 Vbeta and 13 Jbeta primers. Sequencing used immunoSEQ multiplex PCR; TCRdb keeps in-frame clones, though not all of them. The table lists under 200,000 clones, roughly four fifths of them singletons, with approximately 3% in the top ten. The CDR3 is made up of 14 amino acids. J lost 2 bases, V lost 3 bases, and 3 bases had no gene match. The germline gives CDR1 MGHRA, CDR2 YSYEKL. On this clone itself: Its antigen is currently unknown.

The clonotype originates from a woman in her thirties or forties in good health and CMV-seronegative. Sequencing was carried out using PBMCs. The rearrangement links TRBV4-1 to TRBJ2-7, with TRBD1 matching over 8 bases. The CDR3 protein is CASSHDRGPYEQYV. For the CDR3, the DNA is TGCGCCAGCAGCCACGACAGGGGCCCCTACGAGCAGTACGTC.